This TCR beta chain was recorded in a study of TIL therapy for anti-PD-1-resistant metastatic lung cancer. As for time point: pre-treatment sample, taken before nivolumab and TIL therapy. The immunoSEQ assay was v3. Using immunoSEQ multiplex PCR, the repertoire was profiled, and TCRdb retains in-frame clones only, with some absent. The profile shows roughly 20,000 clones, about four fifths of them singletons. Germline V gene data show CDR1 as MDHEN and CDR2 as SYDVKM. The V gene end was trimmed by 3 bases and the J gene end by 5 bases; junction bases not matched to a gene: 11. CDR3 length: 18 amino acids.

The chain couples TRBV28 to TRBJ2-2; 11 nucleotides match TRBD2. This TCR came from a person between 25 and 80 years old with non-small cell lung cancer. The input for sequencing was blood, taken at baseline. The CDR3, as DNA: TGTGCCAGCAGTTTGCAACTAGCGGGAGCGGTCGGTACCGGGGAGCTGTTTTTT. Translating gives CASSLQLAGAVGTGELFF.